This TCR beta chain emerged from a study of cytomegalovirus exposure and HLA in healthy donors. Regarding the study as a whole: Many donors carried some public TCRs, although rarity characterized most TCR sequences. In an earlier analysis, about 87% or about 30%: the productive usage of most TCR beta V segments. DRB1 showed the most TCR associations and HLA-C the fewest in a later analysis, as rates varied by HLA locus.

In regard to this clone: Its antigen is currently unknown.

The V gene lost 5 bases and the J gene lost 6 bases, with 17 bases spanning the gap. The germline V gene encodes CDR1 SGHTA and CDR2 FQGNSA. There are 15 residues in the CDR3. All donors participated as healthy donors of bone marrow. The PCR made use of 60 Vbeta and 13 Jbeta primers. Some clones are missing from TCRdb's copy, which holds only in-frame ones; the method was immunoSEQ multiplex PCR. This table holds 300,000 or so clones, 80% to 90% found once. This clonotype was obtained from a woman aged 40 to 55 in good health and CMV-seropositive. Sequencing input: PBMCs. The V gene is TRBV7-2, the J gene TRBJ2-1; a possible D gene is TRBD1 (5 bases). The CDR3 DNA reads TGTGCCAGCAGCGATTTCCCAGGGTACGTCAATGAGCAGTTCTTC. This gives the protein CASSDFPGYVNEQFF.